One T cell receptor (beta chain) is described in this entry. Germline-derived CDR1 and CDR2 are DFQATT and SNEGSKA (reference sequence). This CDR3 comprises 14 residues. V gave up 5 bases and J gave up 3 bases; unmatched junction bases: 7. Researchers amplified the TCR beta CDR3 regions from RNA transcripts. When the TCR CDR3 underwent first-round RT-PCR, the HTBI primer set was used. TCRdb processed the multiplex PCR reads anew with MiXCR; each CDR3 protein has one entry. This sample has around 500,000 distinct CDR3 sequences, with roughly 22% found just once. This entry comes from a study of T cells in Graves' hyperthyroidism and ophthalmopathy.

The source material was blood. The sequence was collected from a woman in her 70s with Graves' ophthalmopathy. The chain joins TRBV20-1 to TRBJ2-7; 10 nucleotides agree with TRBD2. The CDR3 spells CSAARTSGNYEQYF. The CDR3, as DNA: TGCAGTGCTGCCAGGACTAGCGGAAACTACGAGCAGTACTTC.